These 14 T cell receptor beta chains originate from one sample sequenced in a study of cytomegalovirus exposure and HLA in healthy donors. This PCR relied on a set of 60 Vbeta primers and 13 Jbeta primers. Here immunoSEQ multiplex PCR was the method, and the copy in TCRdb shows in-frame clones only, minus some. The data hold about 120,000 clones, with about four fifths observed a single time. Sequenced sample: PBMCs. The receptors derive from a female donor in good health and CMV-seropositive.

This clone has just one count. The chain is built from TRBV5-4 and TRBJ2-5; the D is unclear. From germline, CDR1 is SGHNT and CDR2 YYREEE (reference sequence). The V and J ends lost 0 bases and 2 bases respectively, with 5 bases between them. The CDR3 runs 13 residues. The CDR3 bases are TGTGCCAGCAGCTTGGACTTTCAAGAGACCCAGTACTTC. Protein sequence: CASSLDFQETQYF.

Of note for this clone: Other DNA sequences of this sample code for an identical CDR3. The chain uses TRBV19 and TRBJ1-1; 9 positions agree with TRBD1. The CDR3 is 13 amino acids. The V segment lost 9 bases and the J segment 2 bases; nucleotides outside the gene matches: 4. Germline V gene lookup returns CDR1 LNHDA and CDR2 SQIVND (reference sequence). In DNA form, the CDR3 reads TGTGCCAGCCGGGACAGGGTCAACACTGAAGCTTTCTTT. Its protein is CASRDRVNTEAFF.

The chain combines TRBV5-1 with TRBJ1-5, with 7 nucleotides matching TRBD1. The CDR3 runs 13 residues. Germline CDR1 is SGHRS and CDR2 is YFSETQ. The V gene end was trimmed by 9 bases and the J gene end by 6 bases; junction bases not matched to a gene: 9. The CDR3 loop reads CATPTGSGQPQHF. The CDR3 coding sequence is TGCGCCACCCCGACAGGGTCTGGTCAGCCCCAGCATTTT. The entire variable domain, with the rest obtained from reference TRBV5-1 and TRBJ1-5, is as follows: KAGVTQTPRYLIKTRGQQVTLSCSPISGHRSVSWYQQTPGQGLQFLFEYFSETQRNKGNFPGRFSGRQFSNSRSEMNVSTLELGDSALYLCATPTGSGQPQHFGDGTRLSIL.

Only a few counts were recorded for this clone. This rearrangement joins TRBV11-3 to TRBJ2-2; no clear D gene. The CDR3 contains 13 residues. V was cut by 1 base and J by 6 bases, with 6 bases left in between. Germline V gene lookup returns CDR1 SGHNT and CDR2 YENEEA. CDR3 protein: CASSLGAAGELFF. CDR3 bases: TGTGCCAGCAGCTTAGGCGCGGCCGGGGAGCTGTTTTTT.

This chain uses TRBV7-8 with TRBJ1-6, with a weak D call TRBD1 (5 bases). Germline CDR1 is SGHVS and CDR2 is FQNEAQ. The V and J ends lost 4 bases and 0 bases respectively, with 10 bases between them. This CDR3 is 16 amino acids long. The CDR3 loop reads CASSSHQGSYNSPLHF. CDR3 nucleotide sequence: TGTGCCAGCAGCTCACACCAGGGCTCCTATAATTCACCCCTCCACTTT.

This clone came up a few times. This chain connects TRBV6-1 to TRBJ2-6; D possibly corresponds to TRBD1 (6 bases). The CDR3 runs to 17 residues. Trimming cost V 4 bases and J 2 bases, with 15 bases left between them. Germline CDR1 is MNHNS and CDR2 is SASEGT. The CDR3 is CASSAEIQGTGANVLTF. The CDR3 DNA reads as TGTGCCAGCAGTGCCGAAATACAGGGAACTGGGGCCAACGTCCTGACTTTC.

This clone was counted once. The genes are TRBV2 and TRBJ2-7; the D gene is possibly TRBD1 (5 bases). Deletions cut 0 bases from V and 4 bases from J, with 16 bases between. The length of the CDR3 is 16 residues. Germline CDR1 SNHLY, CDR2 FYNNEI. CDR3 in DNA: TGTGCCAGCAGTGAAGCCCAGGGCGCCGGTGGGTACGAGCAGTACTTC. The encoded protein is CASSEAQGAGGYEQYF.

This chain connects TRBV30 to TRBJ1-5; maybe TRBD1 (5 bases). Germline CDR1 and CDR2: GTSNPN and SVGIG (reference sequence). With 0 bases removed from V and 4 bases from J, the gap between germline ends came to 10 bases. This CDR3 contains 14 residues. CDR3 sequence (DNA): TGTGCCTGGAGTGTAACCCCAGGGAATCAGCCCCAGCATTTT. Translated, it gives CAWSVTPGNQPQHF.

The V call is TRBV28, the J call TRBJ1-2; no firm D call. The germline CDR1 and CDR2 sequences are MDHEN and SYDVKM. CDR3 length: 13 residues. Trimming left V 6 bases short and J 7 bases short, with 15 bases between. In nucleotides, the CDR3 is TGTGCCAGCAGACAACTGTGGGAGGCTGGCTACACCTTC. Translated, it gives CASRQLWEAGYTF.

V usage is TRBV15 and J usage is TRBJ2-5; D unresolved. The CDR3 length is 13 residues. Germline values: CDR1 LNHNV, CDR2 YYDKDF (reference sequence). V lost 0 bases to trimming and J lost 7 bases, with 9 bases between them. CDR3 DNA sequence: TGTGCCACCAGCAGAGATCGATCAGTGACCCAGTACTTC. It specifies CATSRDRSVTQYF.

The sample holds a few counts of this clone. The V call is TRBV4-2, the J call TRBJ1-4, with D maybe TRBD1 (6 bases). Germline values: CDR1 LGHNA, CDR2 YNFKEQ. The CDR3 loop spans 15 amino acids. Trimming cost V 4 bases and J 5 bases, with 14 bases left between them. The CDR3 reads CASSPRDMANEKLFF. CDR3 DNA: TGTGCCAGCAGCCCCCGGGACATGGCCAATGAAAAACTGTTTTTT.

The chain uses TRBV27 and TRBJ1-6; no reliable D call. This CDR3 has 16 residues. The ends were cut back, 2 bases at V and 3 bases at J, with 11 bases in the middle. CDR1 and CDR2 (germline): MNHEY, SMNVEV (reference sequence). The CDR3 region has the DNA TGTGCCAGCAGTTTAGAGGCGGGGAGCTATAATTCACCCCTCCACTTT. Translation: CASSLEAGSYNSPLHF.

The CDR3 is CASSRDGVYTEAFF. CDR3 nucleotide sequence: TGTGCCAGCAGCCGAGACGGAGTTTACACTGAAGCTTTCTTT. V usage is TRBV11-2 and J usage is TRBJ1-1; D ambiguous. Per germline, CDR1 SGHAT and CDR2 FQNNGV. This CDR3 spans 14 amino acids. V was cut by 5 bases and J by 3 bases, with 13 bases left in between.

The chain links TRBV6-5 to TRBJ2-1; 8 bases agree with TRBD2. Germline CDR1 is MNHEY and CDR2 is SVGAGI. The J segment lost 9 bases and the V segment lost 2 bases, leaving 6 bases of the junction unmatched. This CDR3 has 14 residues. CDR3 amino acids: CASSYRGGATEQFF. The DNA for the CDR3 is TGTGCCAGCAGTTACCGGGGGGGGGCAACTGAGCAGTTCTTC.